Here is one T cell receptor (beta chain) with its context. This record belongs to a study of blood T cell repertoires in COVID-19. About the study: Spain, Italy and the United States supplied samples that represented acute and convalescent COVID-19. Nucleic acid was either cDNA or gDNA, and it came from T cells, B-cell-depleted T cells, or PBMCs.

The V gene's germline CDR1 is PRHDT and CDR2 FYEKMQ (reference sequence). The V and J ends lost 8 bases and 11 bases respectively, with 18 bases between them. This CDR3 has 13 amino acids. Methods used by the authors: By means of reference gene primer amplification, nucleated cell counts were estimated. Generated by immunoSEQ multiplex PCR, the TCRdb table keeps only in-frame clones and is missing some. V and J calls and clone size come straight from that table; D and trimming were deduced from the DNA. The sample lists 130,000 or so clones, less than 90% seen once, with over 2% in the top ten. Seattle's cohort entered during active infection and was followed longitudinally.

The chain is built from TRBV13 and TRBJ1-4; D is possibly TRBD1 (5 bases). The origin of this receptor is a human donor with COVID-19, enrolled during active disease. The donor label of this sample is uncertain. The sequenced sample consisted of peripheral blood. The CDR3: CASAPMGGMKLFF. The CDR3 coding sequence is TGTGCCAGCGCCCCCATGGGGGGTATGAAACTGTTTTTT.